A selection of T cell receptor beta chains follows, all from one sample in a study of cytomegalovirus exposure and HLA in healthy donors. Clones were sequenced by immunoSEQ multiplex PCR, and TCRdb holds only the in-frame ones, with some missing. In the table there are 130,000 to 150,000 clones, approximately 77% of which are singletons. What was sequenced was PBMCs. Every receptor here comes from a woman aged 45 to 65 in good health and CMV-seronegative. The CDR3 runs from the conserved cysteine through the conserved F or W. D genes are given only for firm matches. Expanded clones get a size class; other rows say once, few or many, or leave the size out.

d_call: TRBD1; j_call: TRBJ1-2; clone_size: -; v_call: TRBV5-1; cdr3_aa: CASSTPGQGNGYTF; cdr3_nt: TGCGCCAGCAGCACACCGGGACAGGGTAATGGCTACACCTTC
d_call: -; j_call: TRBJ1-1; clone_size: -; v_call: TRBV29-1; cdr3_aa: CSVERGQTNTEAFF; cdr3_nt: TGCAGCGTTGAAAGAGGCCAGACCAACACTGAAGCTTTCTTT
d_call: -; j_call: TRBJ1-1; clone_size: -; v_call: TRBV11-2; cdr3_aa: CASSLGITGRAFF; cdr3_nt: TGTGCCAGCAGCTTGGGCATCACAGGGAGAGCTTTCTTT
d_call: TRBD1; j_call: TRBJ2-4; clone_size: -; v_call: TRBV4-1; cdr3_aa: CAMRGLGAKNIQYF; cdr3_nt: TGCGCCATGAGGGGGCTCGGAGCCAAAAACATTCAGTACTTC
d_call: TRBD1; j_call: TRBJ1-2; clone_size: -; v_call: TRBV7-8; cdr3_aa: CASSSADRAATTGGYTF; cdr3_nt: TGTGCCAGCAGCTCAGCCGACAGGGCTGCCACGACGGGAGGCTACACCTTC
d_call: -; j_call: TRBJ2-2; clone_size: -; v_call: TRBV7-3; cdr3_aa: CASSSANTGELFF; cdr3_nt: TGTGCCAGCAGCTCGGCGAACACCGGGGAGCTGTTTTTT
d_call: -; j_call: TRBJ1-1; clone_size: -; v_call: TRBV5-4; cdr3_aa: CASSLGRASLNTEAFF; cdr3_nt: TGTGCCAGCAGCTTGGGGAGGGCTTCATTGAACACTGAAGCTTTCTTT
d_call: -; j_call: TRBJ2-7; clone_size: -; v_call: TRBV6-6; cdr3_aa: CASSYSTRGEQYF; cdr3_nt: TGTGCCAGCAGTTACTCGACCAGGGGAGAGCAGTACTTC
d_call: -; j_call: TRBJ1-5; clone_size: -; v_call: TRBV5-1; cdr3_aa: CASSLGVYGNQPQHF; cdr3_nt: TGCGCCAGCAGCTTAGGAGTATATGGCAATCAGCCCCAGCATTTT
d_call: -; j_call: TRBJ2-4; clone_size: few; v_call: TRBV15; cdr3_aa: CATSRDTGLAKNIQYF; cdr3_nt: TGTGCCACCAGCAGAGACACAGGTCTAGCCAAAAACATTCAGTACTTC
d_call: TRBD1; j_call: TRBJ1-6; clone_size: -; v_call: TRBV27; cdr3_aa: CASSLWGQGASLHF; cdr3_nt: TGTGCCAGCAGTTTATGGGGCCAGGGGGCTTCGCTCCACTTT
d_call: -; j_call: TRBJ1-1; clone_size: -; v_call: TRBV20-1; cdr3_aa: CSAGLNTEAFF; cdr3_nt: TGCAGTGCGGGCTTGAACACTGAAGCTTTCTTT
d_call: -; j_call: TRBJ2-7; clone_size: -; v_call: TRBV7-9; cdr3_aa: CASSLASAYEQYF; cdr3_nt: TGTGCCAGCAGCTTAGCTTCGGCCTACGAGCAGTACTTC
d_call: -; j_call: TRBJ1-2; clone_size: -; v_call: TRBV21-1; cdr3_aa: CASSKGCGLYGYTF; cdr3_nt: TGTGCCAGCAGCAAAGGGTGCGGGCTCTATGGCTACACTTTC
d_call: TRBD1; j_call: TRBJ1-3; clone_size: -; v_call: TRBV7-9; cdr3_aa: CASSVRGQGVNLPGNTIYF; cdr3_nt: TGTGCCAGCAGCGTCCGGGGACAGGGGGTTAACCTTCCTGGAAACACCATATATTTT
d_call: TRBD1; j_call: TRBJ1-5; clone_size: -; v_call: TRBV6-1; cdr3_aa: CASSEAKQGSQPQHF; cdr3_nt: TGTGCCAGCAGTGAAGCAAAACAGGGGAGTCAGCCCCAGCATTTT
d_call: -; j_call: TRBJ1-1; clone_size: few; v_call: TRBV14; cdr3_aa: CASSQMNVEITNTEAFF; cdr3_nt: TGTGCCAGCAGCCAAATGAATGTGGAGATTACGAACACTGAAGCTTTCTTT
d_call: TRBD1; j_call: TRBJ2-3; clone_size: -; v_call: TRBV5-1; cdr3_aa: CASSPKTGGLTDTQYF; cdr3_nt: TGCGCCAGCAGTCCTAAGACAGGGGGACTGACAGATACGCAGTATTTT
d_call: -; j_call: TRBJ1-1; clone_size: -; v_call: TRBV5-4; cdr3_aa: CAVPGDTEAFF; cdr3_nt: TGTGCCGTCCCCGGGGACACTGAAGCTTTCTTT
d_call: -; j_call: TRBJ2-6; clone_size: -; v_call: TRBV7-9; cdr3_aa: CASSTEGTGANVLTF; cdr3_nt: TGTGCCAGCAGCACTGAGGGCACCGGGGCCAACGTCCTGACTTTC
d_call: TRBD1; j_call: TRBJ2-1; clone_size: -; v_call: TRBV7-9; cdr3_aa: CASSLRRTGYNEQFF; cdr3_nt: TGTGCCAGCAGCTTAAGGCGGACAGGGTACAATGAGCAGTTCTTC
d_call: TRBD1; j_call: TRBJ1-5; clone_size: -; v_call: TRBV19; cdr3_aa: CASSPTGGNQPQHF; cdr3_nt: TGTGCCAGTAGTCCCACAGGGGGTAATCAGCCCCAGCATTTT